This T cell receptor beta chain derives from a study of blood T cells in healthy people across ages. A single count supports this clonotype. Primers used in a second PCR of about 6 to 11 cycles were a sample-barcoded 5' primer and a J-beta primer mix. One entry per CDR3 protein results from TCRdb running MiXCR on the 5' RACE reads. The sample includes more than 750,000 distinct CDR3 sequences, under 35% seen only once; the top ten take roughly 10%. The same data also contributed to another study, on T cells of mothers and their children.

This receptor was taken from a woman aged 40-49 years in good health. The sample was blood.

The CDR3 nucleotides are TGTGCCAGCGCTGACAGATTCTATGGCTACACCTTC. Translation: CASADRFYGYTF. This chain joins TRBV25-1 and TRBJ1-2; D perhaps matches TRBD1 (5 bases). This CDR3 contains 12 residues. Germline CDR1 MGHDK, CDR2 SYGVNS. V was cut by 8 bases and J by 4 bases, with 11 bases left in between.